This T cell receptor (beta chain) emerged from a study of T cell repertoires and HLA-DP antigens. Study details: Two male donors and one female donor spanned ages 18-to-29 through 60-to-69.

Each pre-culture CD4+ sample aimed for 200,000 T cell genomes at deep resolution. Measured with immunoSEQ multiplex PCR; TCRdb has only the in-frame clones, and not every one. Among about 110,000 clones listed, 92% were seen once. In the case of this clone: Its antigen is not identified.

Sequencing was carried out using CD4+ T cells from PBMCs. The TCR comes from a woman aged 18-29 years in good health and CMV-seronegative.

The CDR3 DNA follows: TGTGCCAGCAGCGCAGCGACAGGTACCTACAATGAGCAGTTCTTC. Protein product: CASSAATGTYNEQFF. V and J are TRBV7-2 and TRBJ2-1; maybe TRBD1 (6 bases). Per the germline V gene, CDR1 is SGHTA and CDR2 is FQGNSA. V was clipped by 5 bases and J by 2 bases, with 13 bases between them. The CDR3 length is 15 residues.